This TCR beta chain was recorded in a study of response to subunit inactivated influenza vaccine. Overall study results and limits: Each seasonal influenza vaccination, the authors suggested, recruits few new T cells.

TCRdb reanalysed the RT-PCR reads using MiXCR and keeps one entry per CDR3 protein. The sample shows 500,000 or so distinct CDR3 sequences, approximately 15% of them seen only once. This clonotype was detected a few times. The antigen is undetermined. J was trimmed by 4 bases and V by 10 bases; bases with no gene match: 7. The CDR3 sequence is 14 residues long. CDR1 is MDHEN, CDR2 SYDVKM, per germline. Sequenced here: CD4+ T cells sorted from PBMCs, sampled around 25 months after vaccination. The chain employs TRBV28 and TRBJ2-2; 9 positions agree with TRBD1. This TCR was recovered from a man aged 45 to 70 who received an inactivated influenza vaccine. CDR3 in amino acids: CATRTGVSTGELFF. The CDR3 coding sequence is TGTGCCACCCGGACAGGGGTTAGCACCGGGGAGCTGTTTTTT.